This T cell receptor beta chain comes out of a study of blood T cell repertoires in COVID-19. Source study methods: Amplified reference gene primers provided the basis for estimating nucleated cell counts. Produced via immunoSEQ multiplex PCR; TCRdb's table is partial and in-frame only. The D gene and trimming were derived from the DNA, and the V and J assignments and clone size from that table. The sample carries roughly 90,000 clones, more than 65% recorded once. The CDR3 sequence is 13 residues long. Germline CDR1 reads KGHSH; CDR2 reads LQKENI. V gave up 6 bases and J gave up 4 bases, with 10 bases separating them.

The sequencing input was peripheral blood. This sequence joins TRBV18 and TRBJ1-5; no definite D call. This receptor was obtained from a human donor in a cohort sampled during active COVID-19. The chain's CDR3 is CASSTEQNQPQHF. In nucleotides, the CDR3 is TGTGCCAGCTCTACGGAGCAGAATCAGCCCCAGCATTTT.